This T cell receptor (beta chain) was recovered during a study of vaccination effects on CD4 cells after COVID-19. Study at large: Post-vaccine draws lagged the second dose by a median of 72 days.

Using immunoSEQ multiplex PCR, the repertoire was profiled, and TCRdb retains in-frame clones only, with some absent. The sample lists about 15,000 clones, more than 65% occurring once. Before sequencing, viral peptide pools were used by the ViraFEST assay to expand antigen-specific CD4+ T cells. The culture ran for approximately nine days before CD4+ T cells were isolated. The person had PCR-confirmed SARS-CoV-2 infection between March and December 2020. Each participant was given two doses of one vaccine (BNT162b2 or mRNA-1273). The ends lost 4 bases at V and 2 bases at J; junction bases unmatched: 10. Germline V gene sequence: CDR1 SGHRS, CDR2 YFSETQ. This CDR3 spans 16 amino acids. The study's findings and limits: New vaccine-induced clones were the main type among post-vaccine spike-reactive clones in convalescents. The study found marked clonal contraction of infection- and vaccine-induced clones late after vaccination.

With respect to this clone: Its antigen is not known.

The clonotype was recovered from a human donor who had a prior SARS-CoV-2 infection. V gene TRBV5-1 combines with J gene TRBJ2-5; TRBD2 matches 8 bases. Sample: CD4+ T cells from PBMCs cultured with SARS-CoV-2 spike peptides, taken after COVID-19 vaccination. Written as DNA, the CDR3 is TGCGCCAGCAGCCCCACGATAGCGGGGTTACAAGAGACCCAGTACTTC. Amino acid sequence: CASSPTIAGLQETQYF.